These T cell receptor beta chains were read from a single sample in a study of cytomegalovirus exposure and HLA in healthy donors. Repertoires were generated with immunoSEQ multiplex PCR, while TCRdb's copy carries only in-frame clones and drops some. The sample consists of 130,000 or so clones, 76% of them appearing once. Sequenced sample: PBMCs. The receptors shown here come from a man aged 40-49 years in good health and CMV-seronegative. CDR3s include the opening cysteine and the closing phenylalanine or tryptophan. The order of the fields is V gene, CDR3 protein.

V: TRBV29-1; CDR3: CSVLDRGSYEQYF
V: TRBV7-9; CDR3: CASSFLFGGSTEAFF
V: TRBV28; CDR3: CASGYRGHYTEAFF
V: TRBV9; CDR3: CASSVAGHYTDTQYF
V: TRBV29-1; CDR3: CSDQTVSSYNEQFF
V: TRBV7-2; CDR3: CASSLGQITNEKLFF
V: TRBV5-6; CDR3: CASSFRLAGEETQYF
V: TRBV27; CDR3: CASSLEGLEQFF
V: TRBV4-2; CDR3: CASSQELAGDNTGELFF
V: TRBV10-1; CDR3: CASSAPGAGGGRKYTGELFF
V: TRBV9; CDR3: CASSGGLVTGMGPLHF
V: TRBV27; CDR3: CASSLTSGDNEQFF
V: TRBV27; CDR3: CASSLMASNNEQFF
V: TRBV11-3; CDR3: CASSLVQNTEAFF
V: TRBV18; CDR3: CASSPPTGTGIYNEQFF
V: TRBV27; CDR3: CASRRSGTGSYEQYF
V: TRBV5-1; CDR3: CASISWVGENRDRGYYNEQFF
V: TRBV29-1; CDR3: CSVEDQSGTSGAYNEQFF
V: TRBV12-5; CDR3: CASGFTDTGSYEQYF
V: TRBV7-3; CDR3: CASSFLAGAVNEQFF
V: TRBV5-1; CDR3: CASSLGLAGTYEQYF
V: TRBV28; CDR3: CASSLEPSYNEQFF
V: TRBV5-1; CDR3: CASSSDRGQGYEQYF
V: TRBV5-6; CDR3: CASSPASGQGAFGYTF
V: TRBV5-4; CDR3: CASSQDSKGNTIYF
V: TRBV7-9; CDR3: CASSLLINEQFF
V: TRBV27; CDR3: CASGHGPPQYF
V: TRBV28; CDR3: CASSFPQTSGVSYSYEQYF
V: TRBV5-8; CDR3: CASSPGGGLNYNEQFF
V: TRBV2; CDR3: CASSVFELRSSPLHF
V: TRBV7-9; CDR3: CASSSPRGVGEKLFF
V: TRBV5-4; CDR3: CASSLVGQGAYEQYF
V: TRBV7-8; CDR3: CASSLEPFSSNEQFF
V: TRBV6-5; CDR3: CASSFIRDRDYGYTF
V: TRBV12-5; CDR3: CASVLGAVNTEAFF
V: TRBV28; CDR3: CASKFSGGNYGYTF
V: TRBV15; CDR3: CATSREQGAGNEQFF
V: TRBV7-2; CDR3: CASSMTGDEQYF
V: TRBV4-3; CDR3: CASSQAPGTDREKLFF
V: TRBV9; CDR3: CASSDPSTGYSYEQYF